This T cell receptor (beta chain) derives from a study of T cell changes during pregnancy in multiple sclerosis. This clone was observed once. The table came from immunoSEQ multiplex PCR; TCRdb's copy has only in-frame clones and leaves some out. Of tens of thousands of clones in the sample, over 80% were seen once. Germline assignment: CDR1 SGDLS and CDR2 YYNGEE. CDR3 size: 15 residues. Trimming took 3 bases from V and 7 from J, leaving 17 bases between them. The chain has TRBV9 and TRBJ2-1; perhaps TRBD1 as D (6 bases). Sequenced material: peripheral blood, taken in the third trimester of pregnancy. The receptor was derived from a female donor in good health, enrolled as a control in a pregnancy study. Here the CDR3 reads CASSAGTRTDNEQFF. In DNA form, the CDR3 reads TGTGCCAGCAGCGCCGGGACCCGGACAGATAATGAGCAGTTCTTC.